The 26 T cell receptor beta chains given below trace back to one sample, sequenced in a study of T cell changes during pregnancy in multiple sclerosis. Profiling relied on immunoSEQ multiplex PCR, and the TCRdb table lists in-frame clones only, not all of them. This sample has some 40,000 clones, with 90% to 95% found just once. The sequencing here drew on CD4+ T cells from peripheral blood mononuclear cells, taken after pregnancy. These TCRs come from a female donor with multiple sclerosis, enrolled in a pregnancy study.

This sequence joins TRBV19 and TRBJ2-2, with 7 bases lining up with TRBD1. The CDR3 extends over 14 amino acids. The V segment lost 9 bases and the J segment 5 bases; nucleotides outside the gene matches: 9. The germline CDR1 and CDR2 sequences are LNHDA and SQIVND (reference sequence). CDR3 sequence: CASKNRGSTGELFF. The CDR3 DNA follows: TGTGCCAGCAAGAACAGGGGAAGTACCGGGGAGCTGTTTTTT.

The rearrangement joins TRBV5-4 to TRBJ1-1; 8 bases agree with TRBD1. Germline trimming cut 4 bases from V and 7 bases from J; bases unmatched to any gene: 9. Germline CDR1 reads SGHNT; CDR2 reads YYREEE (reference sequence). This CDR3 comprises 14 residues. The DNA for the CDR3 is TGTGCCAGCAGCATTCGGACAGGGTCCGGTGAAGCTTTCTTT. Translating it yields CASSIRTGSGEAFF. The full variable domain, completed using reference TRBV5-4 and TRBJ1-1, is ETGVTQSPTHLIKTRGQQVTLRCSSQSGHNTVSWYQQALGQGPQFIFQYYREEENGRGNFPPRFSGLQFPNYSSELNVNALELDDSALYLCASSIRTGSGEAFFGQGTRLTVV.

The chain recombines TRBV9 with TRBJ1-1; D not certain. The germline V gene has CDR1 SGDLS and CDR2 YYNGEE. The CDR3 length is 15 residues. Trimming removed 3 bases from V and 1 base from J, with 13 bases in between. The CDR3 is CASSEGTGGNTEAFF. CDR3 bases: TGTGCCAGCAGCGAGGGAACGGGAGGGAACACTGAAGCTTTCTTT.

This clone was seen a handful of times. The CDR3: CAISDRRVMNTEAFF. CDR3 nucleotides: TGTGCCATCAGTGACCGCCGGGTAATGAACACTGAAGCTTTCTTT. The chain recombines TRBV10-3 with TRBJ1-1; no firm D call. V was clipped by 3 bases and J by 0 bases, with 11 bases between them. The germline CDR1 and CDR2 sequences are ENHRY and SYGVKD. The CDR3 is 15 residues long.

The chain uses TRBV9 and TRBJ1-2; a possible D gene is TRBD1 (5 bases). Trimming stripped 2 bases from V and 4 bases from J, with 15 bases between. The germline V gene encodes CDR1 SGDLS and CDR2 YYNGEE. This CDR3 is 15 amino acids long. The CDR3 DNA reads TGTGCCAGCAGCGTGGGACCGTTAGCGGGCTATGGCTACACCTTC. The encoded protein is CASSVGPLAGYGYTF.

This sequence joins TRBV11-2 and TRBJ1-2, with 9 positions matching TRBD1. V was clipped by 4 bases and J by 5 bases; unmatched bases: 5. CDR3 size: 14 residues. CDR1 SGHAT and CDR2 FQNNGV come from the germline V gene. The CDR3 nucleotides read TGTGCCAGCAGCTCCGGGACAGGGCCTTATGGCTACACCTTC. Amino acid sequence: CASSSGTGPYGYTF.

The chain employs TRBV29-1 and TRBJ2-7, with 8 bases matching TRBD1. Trimming took 7 bases from V and 6 from J; bases not matched to a gene: 14. The CDR3 loop spans 14 amino acids. Germline V gives CDR1 SQVTM, CDR2 ANQGSEA. The CDR3 is CSASGHRGSGEQYF. CDR3 nucleotides: TGCAGCGCCTCGGGACACAGGGGGTCCGGCGAGCAGTACTTC.

The chain couples TRBV19 to TRBJ1-1; 11 bases line up with TRBD1. Per the germline V gene, CDR1 is LNHDA and CDR2 is SQIVND (reference sequence). Trimming removed 7 bases from V and 5 bases from J; junction bases left unmatched: 3. The length of the CDR3 is 13 residues. The CDR3 spells CASTDRGRTEAFF. The CDR3 DNA is TGTGCCAGTACGGACAGGGGGCGTACTGAAGCTTTCTTT. The variable domain in full, with the rest retrieved from reference TRBV19 and TRBJ1-1, is DGGITQSPKYLFRKEGQNVTLSCEQNLNHDAMYWYRQDPGQGLRLIYYSQIVNDFQKGDIAEGYSVSREKKESFPLTVTSAQKNPTAFYLCASTDRGRTEAFFGQGTRLTVV.

About this clone: One end of the junction varies from germline; a read error may be responsible. The V call is TRBV7-2, the J call TRBJ1-4; D perhaps matches TRBD1 (5 bases). The CDR3 has 15 residues. CDR1 and CDR2 from the germline V gene are SGHTA and FQGNSA. The CDR3 bases are TGTGCCAGCAGATTAGATCGGGGGTCTAATGAAAAACTGTTTTTT. Translation: CASRLDRGSNEKLFF.

Note on this clone: Mismatch with germline at one junction end may stem from a read error. The J gene is TRBJ2-1, the V gene TRBV2; D might be TRBD2 (6 bases). Germline values: CDR1 SNHLY, CDR2 FYNNEI. CDR3 length equals 10 residues. Here the CDR3 reads CASYRRGIVF. CDR3 nucleotides: TGTGCCAGCTACCGCCGGGGGATCGTCTTC.

The V call is TRBV19, the J call TRBJ1-4; D ambiguous. In germline, CDR1 is LNHDA, CDR2 SQIVND (reference sequence). This CDR3 region has 14 residues. Trimming took 3 bases from V and 5 from J, leaving 10 bases between them. CDR3 in DNA: TGTGCCAGTAGTATGTCGGGTGGGAATGAAAAACTGTTTTTT. Protein: CASSMSGGNEKLFF.

The rearrangement links TRBV30 to TRBJ1-1; D gene ambiguous. This CDR3 spans 10 amino acids. V was trimmed by 8 bases and J by 14 bases, leaving 18 bases between them. In germline, CDR1 is GTSNPN, CDR2 SVGIG (reference sequence). CDR3: CASSPSLEFF. The CDR3 DNA reads as TGTGCCAGTAGCCCTTCATTGGAATTCTTT.

J is TRBJ2-5 and V is TRBV5-1, with 9 nucleotides matching TRBD2. Looked up from germline, CDR1 is SGHRS and CDR2 is YFSETQ. V lost 0 bases to trimming and J lost 5 bases; unmatched junction nucleotides: 2. The CDR3 is made up of 14 amino acids. CDR3 region: CASSLASGDETQYF. In DNA form, the CDR3 reads TGCGCCAGCAGCTTGGCTAGCGGGGACGAGACCCAGTACTTC.

CDR3 DNA sequence: TGTGCCAGCAGCTTGAGACTAGCGGGGAGCCTCCCCTCCTACGAGCAGTACTTC. Encoded protein: CASSLRLAGSLPSYEQYF. The V call is TRBV5-4, the J call TRBJ2-7, with 11 bases aligning to TRBD2. This CDR3 spans 18 amino acids. The J segment lost 0 bases and the V segment lost 1 base, leaving 9 bases of the junction unmatched. Germline V gene sequence: CDR1 SGHNT, CDR2 YYREEE (reference sequence).

J is TRBJ1-2 and V is TRBV6-5, with TRBD1 identical over 9 bases. Germline V gene sequence: CDR1 MNHEY, CDR2 SVGAGI. The J segment lost 4 bases and the V segment lost 6 bases, leaving 9 bases of the junction unmatched. The CDR3 length is 15 residues. In nucleotides, the CDR3 is TGTGCCAGCAGGGCACCGGGACAGGGCGGCTATGGCTACACCTTC. Translation gives CASRAPGQGGYGYTF.

The rearrangement links TRBV6-1 to TRBJ1-2; 7 bases map to TRBD1. CDR3 length: 14 amino acids. Trimming at V came to 6 bases and at J to 7 bases, leaving 11 bases not matched to a gene. CDR1 is MNHNS, CDR2 SASEGT, per germline. CDR3 loop: CASRGTVSISGYTF. The CDR3 DNA reads TGTGCCAGCAGGGGGACAGTTTCCATTAGTGGCTACACCTTC.

The chain recombines TRBV11-2 with TRBJ1-1; D not certain. V was clipped by 5 bases and J by 8 bases, with 12 bases between them. Germline values: CDR1 SGHAT, CDR2 FQNNGV. The CDR3 totals 12 residues. CDR3 nucleotide sequence: TGTGCCAGCAGCCCTTTAAGACACGAAGCTTTCTTT. Translated: CASSPLRHEAFF.

The chain carries TRBV10-1 and TRBJ2-5; no reliable D call. V shed 4 bases and J shed 5 bases, with 11 bases lying between them. CDR3 length: 13 amino acids. Per the germline V gene, CDR1 is WNHNN and CDR2 is SYGVQD (reference sequence). For the CDR3, the DNA is TGCGCCAGCAGTGGGCTAGGTCGGGAGACCCAGTACTTC. Translating it yields CASSGLGRETQYF.

The rearrangement links TRBV9 to TRBJ2-1; a possible D gene is TRBD1 (6 bases). With 3 bases removed from V and 2 bases from J, the gap between germline ends came to 12 bases. The CDR3 length is 15 residues. CDR1 is SGDLS, CDR2 YYNGEE, per germline. The DNA of the CDR3 is TGTGCCAGCAGCGCCCTACAGGGAACCTACAATGAGCAGTTCTTC. As protein: CASSALQGTYNEQFF.

V and J are TRBV5-8 and TRBJ1-1; D might be TRBD1 (6 bases). The germline gives CDR1 SGHTS, CDR2 YDEGEE. CDR3 length: 14 residues. The germline V and J ends were trimmed by 6 bases and 3 bases, with 15 bases remaining between them. This CDR3 is CASNSGGAYTEAFF. The CDR3, as DNA: TGTGCCAGCAACTCGGGGGGGGCGTACACTGAAGCTTTCTTT. The whole variable domain, filled in from reference TRBV5-8 and TRBJ1-1, reads EAGVTQSPTHLIKTRGQQATLRCSPISGHTSVYWYQQALGLGLQFLLWYDEGEERNRGNFPPRFSGRQFPNYSSELNVNALELEDSALYLCASNSGGAYTEAFFGQGTRLTVV.

The CDR3 nucleotides read TGTGCCAGCAGGAGACAGGTTAATTCACCCCTCCACTTT. Protein: CASRRQVNSPLHF. The gene calls are TRBV6-1 and TRBJ1-6; D possibly corresponds to TRBD1 (6 bases). Trimming removed 6 bases at V and 6 bases at J, with 9 bases between. The germline CDR1 and CDR2 sequences are MNHNS and SASEGT. This CDR3 region has 13 residues.

Regarding this clone: No conserved phenylalanine or tryptophan ends this CDR3, so it is likely a read error. The DNA is left out, because the CDR3 cannot be placed on it with certainty; the CDR3 is given as TCRdb lists it. The rearrangement uses TRBV14 and TRBJ2-7; TRBD1, the table's D call, was not compared with the DNA. Germline V gene data show CDR1 as SGHDN and CDR2 as FVKESK. The CDR3 has 20 amino acids, counting both end residues. The CDR3 sequence is CASSPWEYGQGFPLTSSTSG.

CDR3 coding DNA: TGTGCCAGCAGCGCACGTGGGATACGGAGGATTAGCACAGATACGCAGTATTTT. It yields the protein CASSARGIRRISTDTQYF. The chain recombines TRBV9 with TRBJ2-3; a possible D gene is TRBD2 (5 bases). Trimming removed 3 bases at V and 0 bases at J, with 20 bases between. The CDR3 runs to 18 residues. CDR1 and CDR2 from the germline V gene are SGDLS and YYNGEE.

In DNA, the CDR3 is TGTGCCAGCAGTCCACAGGCGACGAACACTGAAGCTTTCTTT. It yields the protein CASSPQATNTEAFF. The genes are TRBV6-5 and TRBJ1-1, with D possibly TRBD1 on 5 matching bases. From germline, CDR1 is MNHEY and CDR2 SVGAGI. The CDR3 has 14 residues. V lost 5 bases and J 1 base, leaving 11 bases between the germline ends.

The chain employs TRBV4-2 and TRBJ2-6; 7 positions agree with TRBD1. This CDR3 has 17 amino acids. V dropped 8 bases and J dropped 1; count of bases not matched to a gene: 11. The germline V gene encodes CDR1 LGHNA and CDR2 YNFKEQ. The CDR3 bases are TGTGCCAGCGCATCGGGACAGACTTATTCTGGGGCCAACGTCCTGACTTTC. Translating gives CASASGQTYSGANVLTF.

The V and J genes are TRBV6-5 and TRBJ1-4; D is ambiguous. CDR1 is MNHEY and CDR2 is SVGAGI in the germline V gene. V lost 2 bases and J 0 bases, leaving 7 bases between the germline ends. CDR3 length: 15 residues. The CDR3 loop is CASSYVASTNEKLFF. As DNA, the CDR3 is TGTGCCAGCAGTTACGTAGCGTCAACTAATGAAAAACTGTTTTTT.